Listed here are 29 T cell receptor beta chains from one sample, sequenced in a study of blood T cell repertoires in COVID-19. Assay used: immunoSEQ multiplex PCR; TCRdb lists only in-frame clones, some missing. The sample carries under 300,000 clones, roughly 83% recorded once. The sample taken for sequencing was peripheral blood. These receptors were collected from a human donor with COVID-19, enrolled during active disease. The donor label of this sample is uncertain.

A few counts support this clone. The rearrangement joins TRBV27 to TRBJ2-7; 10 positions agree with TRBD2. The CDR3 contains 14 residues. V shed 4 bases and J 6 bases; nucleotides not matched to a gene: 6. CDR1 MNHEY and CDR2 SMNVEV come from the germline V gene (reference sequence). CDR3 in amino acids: CASSYQREGREQYF. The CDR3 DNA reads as TGTGCCAGCAGTTATCAGCGGGAGGGCCGCGAGCAGTACTTC.

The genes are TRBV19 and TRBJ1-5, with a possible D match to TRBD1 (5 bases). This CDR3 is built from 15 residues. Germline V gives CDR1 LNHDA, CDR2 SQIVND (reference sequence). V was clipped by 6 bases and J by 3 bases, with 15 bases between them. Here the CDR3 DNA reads TGTGCCAGTAGGCCCCAGGGAGGGGCCAATCAGCCCCAGCATTTT. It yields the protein CASRPQGGANQPQHF. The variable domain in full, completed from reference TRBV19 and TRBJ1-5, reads DGGITQSPKYLFRKEGQNVTLSCEQNLNHDAMYWYRQDPGQGLRLIYYSQIVNDFQKGDIAEGYSVSREKKESFPLTVTSAQKNPTAFYLCASRPQGGANQPQHFGDGTRLSIL.

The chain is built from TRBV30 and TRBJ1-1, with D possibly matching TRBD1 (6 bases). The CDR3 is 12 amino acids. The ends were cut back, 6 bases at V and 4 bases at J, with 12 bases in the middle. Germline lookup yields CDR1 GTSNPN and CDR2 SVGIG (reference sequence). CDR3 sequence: CACNRVGTEAFF. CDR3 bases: TGTGCCTGTAACAGGGTTGGCACTGAAGCTTTCTTT.

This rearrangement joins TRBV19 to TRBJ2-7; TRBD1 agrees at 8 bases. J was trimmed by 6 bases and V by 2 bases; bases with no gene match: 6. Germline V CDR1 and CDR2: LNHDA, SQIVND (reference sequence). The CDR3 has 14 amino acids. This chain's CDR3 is CASSISTGGGEQYF. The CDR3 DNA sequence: TGTGCCAGTAGTATATCAACAGGGGGTGGCGAGCAGTACTTC.

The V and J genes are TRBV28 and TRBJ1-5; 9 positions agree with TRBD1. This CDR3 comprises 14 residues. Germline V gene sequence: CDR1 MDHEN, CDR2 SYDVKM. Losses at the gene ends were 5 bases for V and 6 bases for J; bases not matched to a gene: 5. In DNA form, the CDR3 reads TGTGCCAGCAGTAGAACAGGGGGCGGTCAGCCCCAGCATTTT. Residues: CASSRTGGGQPQHF.

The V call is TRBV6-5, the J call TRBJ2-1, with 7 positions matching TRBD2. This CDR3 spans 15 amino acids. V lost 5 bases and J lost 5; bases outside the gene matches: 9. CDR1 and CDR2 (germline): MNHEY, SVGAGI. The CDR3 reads CASSLSGVRDNEQFF. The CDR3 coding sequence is TGTGCCAGCAGTCTAAGCGGGGTTCGGGACAATGAGCAGTTCTTC.

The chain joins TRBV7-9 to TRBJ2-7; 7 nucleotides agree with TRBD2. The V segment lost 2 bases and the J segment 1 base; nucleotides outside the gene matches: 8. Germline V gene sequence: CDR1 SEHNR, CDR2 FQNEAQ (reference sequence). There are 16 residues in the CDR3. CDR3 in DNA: TGTGCCAGCAGCTTAATGGCTAGCGGAGGGTCCTACGAGCAGTACTTC. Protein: CASSLMASGGSYEQYF.

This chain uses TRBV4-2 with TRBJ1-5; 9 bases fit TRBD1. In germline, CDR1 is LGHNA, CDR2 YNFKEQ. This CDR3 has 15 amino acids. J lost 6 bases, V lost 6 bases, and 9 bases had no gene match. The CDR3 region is CASRARDRVGQPQHF. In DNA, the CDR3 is TGTGCCAGCAGGGCCAGGGACAGGGTTGGTCAGCCCCAGCATTTT.

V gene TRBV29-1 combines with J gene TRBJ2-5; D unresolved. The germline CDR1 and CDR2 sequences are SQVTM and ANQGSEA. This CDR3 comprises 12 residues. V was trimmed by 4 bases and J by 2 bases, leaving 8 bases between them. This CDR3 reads CSVGRDQETQYF. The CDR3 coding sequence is TGCAGCGTTGGAAGAGATCAAGAGACCCAGTACTTC.

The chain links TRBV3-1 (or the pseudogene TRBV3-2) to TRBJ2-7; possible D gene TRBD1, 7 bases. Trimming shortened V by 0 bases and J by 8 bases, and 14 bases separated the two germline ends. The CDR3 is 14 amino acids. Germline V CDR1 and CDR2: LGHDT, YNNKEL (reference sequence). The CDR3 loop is CASSQDQAGGKQYF. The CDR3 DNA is TGTGCCAGCAGCCAAGATCAGGCAGGGGGGAAGCAGTACTTC.

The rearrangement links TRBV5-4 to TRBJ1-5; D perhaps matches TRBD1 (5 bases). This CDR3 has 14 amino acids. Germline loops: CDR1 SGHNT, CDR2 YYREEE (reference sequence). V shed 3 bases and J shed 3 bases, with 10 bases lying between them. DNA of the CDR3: TGTGCCAGCAGCTCGACAGCAGACAATCAGCCCCAGCATTTT. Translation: CASSSTADNQPQHF. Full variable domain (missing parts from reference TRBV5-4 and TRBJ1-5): ETGVTQSPTHLIKTRGQQVTLRCSSQSGHNTVSWYQQALGQGPQFIFQYYREEENGRGNFPPRFSGLQFPNYSSELNVNALELDDSALYLCASSSTADNQPQHFGDGTRLSIL.

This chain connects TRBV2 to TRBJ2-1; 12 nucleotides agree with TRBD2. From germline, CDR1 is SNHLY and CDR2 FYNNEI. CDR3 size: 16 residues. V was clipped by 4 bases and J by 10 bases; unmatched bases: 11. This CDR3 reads CASSVKSGTSGFEQFF. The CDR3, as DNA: TGTGCCAGCAGTGTAAAATCCGGGACTAGCGGGTTCGAGCAGTTCTTC.

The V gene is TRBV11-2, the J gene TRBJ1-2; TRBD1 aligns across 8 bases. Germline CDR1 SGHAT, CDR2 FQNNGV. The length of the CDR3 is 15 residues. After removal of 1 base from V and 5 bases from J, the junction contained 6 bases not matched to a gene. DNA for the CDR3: TGTGCCAGCAGCTTAGCCCAGACAGGGGAGTATGGCTACACCTTC. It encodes CASSLAQTGEYGYTF.

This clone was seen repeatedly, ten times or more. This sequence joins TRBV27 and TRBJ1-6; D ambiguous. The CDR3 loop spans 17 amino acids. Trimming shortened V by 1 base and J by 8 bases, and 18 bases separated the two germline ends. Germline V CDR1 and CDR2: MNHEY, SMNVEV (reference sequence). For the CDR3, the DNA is TGTGCCAGCAGTTTATTTTGGCGAGGGAACCAGTATTCACCCCTCCACTTT. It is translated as CASSLFWRGNQYSPLHF.

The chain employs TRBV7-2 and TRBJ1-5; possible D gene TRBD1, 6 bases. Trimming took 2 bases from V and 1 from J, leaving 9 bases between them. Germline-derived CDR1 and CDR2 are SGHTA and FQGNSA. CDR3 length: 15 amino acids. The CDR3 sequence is CASSLLGASNQPQHF. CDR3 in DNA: TGTGCCAGCAGCTTATTGGGGGCAAGCAATCAGCCCCAGCATTTT.

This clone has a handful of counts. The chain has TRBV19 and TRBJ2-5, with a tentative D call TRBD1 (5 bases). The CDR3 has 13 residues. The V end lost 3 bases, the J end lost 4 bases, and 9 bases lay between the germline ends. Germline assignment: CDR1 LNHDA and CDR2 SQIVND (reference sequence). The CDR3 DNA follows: TGTGCCAGTAGTATCGTCAGGGCAGAGACCCAGTACTTC. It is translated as CASSIVRAETQYF.

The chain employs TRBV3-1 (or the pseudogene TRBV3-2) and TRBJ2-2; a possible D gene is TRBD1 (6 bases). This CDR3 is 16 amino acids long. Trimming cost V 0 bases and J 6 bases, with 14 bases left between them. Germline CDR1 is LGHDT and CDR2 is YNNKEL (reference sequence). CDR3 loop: CASSQEQIQGSGELFF. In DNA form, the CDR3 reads TGTGCCAGCAGCCAAGAACAAATTCAGGGGTCCGGGGAGCTGTTTTTT.

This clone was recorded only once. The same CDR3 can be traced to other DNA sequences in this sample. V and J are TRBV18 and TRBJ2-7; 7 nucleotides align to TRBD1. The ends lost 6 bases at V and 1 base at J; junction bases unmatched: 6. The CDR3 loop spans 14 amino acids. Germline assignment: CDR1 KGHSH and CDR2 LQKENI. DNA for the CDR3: TGTGCCAGCTCCCCCGGGACAGCGTCCTACGAGCAGTACTTC. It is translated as CASSPGTASYEQYF.

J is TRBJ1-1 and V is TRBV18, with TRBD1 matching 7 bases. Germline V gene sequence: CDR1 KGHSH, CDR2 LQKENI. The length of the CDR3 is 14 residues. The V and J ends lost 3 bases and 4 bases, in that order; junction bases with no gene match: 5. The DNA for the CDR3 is TGTGCCAGCTCACCGGACAGGCAGGGCACTGAAGCTTTCTTT. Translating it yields CASSPDRQGTEAFF.

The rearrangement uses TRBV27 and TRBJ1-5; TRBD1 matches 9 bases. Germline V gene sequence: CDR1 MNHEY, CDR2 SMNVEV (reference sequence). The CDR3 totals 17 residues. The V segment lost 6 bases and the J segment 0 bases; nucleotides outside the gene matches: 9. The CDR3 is CASRPTGGLYSNQPQHF. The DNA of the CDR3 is TGTGCCAGCAGACCGACAGGGGGATTGTATAGCAATCAGCCCCAGCATTTT.

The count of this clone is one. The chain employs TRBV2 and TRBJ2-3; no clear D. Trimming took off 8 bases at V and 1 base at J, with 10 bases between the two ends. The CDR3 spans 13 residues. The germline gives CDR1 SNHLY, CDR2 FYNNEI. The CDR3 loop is CASGWARTDTQYF. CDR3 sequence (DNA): TGTGCCAGCGGGTGGGCCCGCACAGATACGCAGTATTTT. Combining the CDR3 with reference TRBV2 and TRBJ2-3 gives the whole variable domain EPEVTQTPSHQVTQMGQEVILRCVPISNHLYFYWYRQILGQKVEFLVSFYNNEISEKSEIFDDQFSVERPDGSNFTLKIRSTKLEDSAMYFCASGWARTDTQYFGPGTRLTVL.

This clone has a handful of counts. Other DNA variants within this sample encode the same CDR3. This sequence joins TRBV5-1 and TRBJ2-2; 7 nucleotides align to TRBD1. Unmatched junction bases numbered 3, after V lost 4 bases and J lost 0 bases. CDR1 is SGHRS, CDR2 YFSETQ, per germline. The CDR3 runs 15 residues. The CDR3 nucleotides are TGCGCCAGCAGCCCCGGGACAGCGAACACCGGGGAGCTGTTTTTT. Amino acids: CASSPGTANTGELFF.

This CDR3 reads CASSSGAGIHNEQFF. Here the CDR3 DNA reads TGTGCCAGCAGCTCCGGAGCGGGAATCCACAATGAGCAGTTCTTC. This sequence joins TRBV7-9 and TRBJ2-1; TRBD2 matches at 7 bases. After removal of 4 bases from V and 5 bases from J, the junction contained 8 bases not matched to a gene. There are 15 residues in the CDR3. Looked up from germline, CDR1 is SEHNR and CDR2 is FQNEAQ (reference sequence).

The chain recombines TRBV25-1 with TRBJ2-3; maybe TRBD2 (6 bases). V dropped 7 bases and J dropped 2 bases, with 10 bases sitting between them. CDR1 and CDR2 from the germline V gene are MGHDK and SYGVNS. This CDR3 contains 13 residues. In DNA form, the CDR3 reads TGTGCCAGCAAGGCGGGGTCCACAGATACGCAGTATTTT. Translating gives CASKAGSTDTQYF.

CDR3 sequence: CASRQDPWFDTQYF. The CDR3 DNA reads as TGTGCCAGCAGACAGGACCCCTGGTTCGATACGCAGTATTTT. V and J are TRBV7-2 and TRBJ2-3; TRBD1 might be the D (5 bases). Germline CDR1 is SGHTA and CDR2 is FQGNSA. Trimming stripped 6 bases from V and 6 bases from J, with 16 bases between. This CDR3 spans 14 amino acids.

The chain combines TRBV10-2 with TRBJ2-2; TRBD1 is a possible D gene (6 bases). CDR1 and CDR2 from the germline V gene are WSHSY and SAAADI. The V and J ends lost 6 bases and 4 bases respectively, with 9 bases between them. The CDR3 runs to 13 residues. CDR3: CASRIGGTGELFF. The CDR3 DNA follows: TGCGCCAGCAGGATAGGGGGCACCGGGGAGCTGTTTTTT.

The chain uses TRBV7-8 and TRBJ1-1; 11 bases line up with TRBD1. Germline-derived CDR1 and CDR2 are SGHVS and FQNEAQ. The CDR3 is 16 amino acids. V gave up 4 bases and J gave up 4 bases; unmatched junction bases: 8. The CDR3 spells CASSSWTGGLGTEAFF. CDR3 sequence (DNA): TGTGCCAGCAGCTCTTGGACAGGGGGCCTTGGCACTGAAGCTTTCTTT.

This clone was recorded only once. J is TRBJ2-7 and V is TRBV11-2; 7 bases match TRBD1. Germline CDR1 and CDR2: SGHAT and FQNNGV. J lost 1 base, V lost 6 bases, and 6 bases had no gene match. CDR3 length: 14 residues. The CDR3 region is CASSQTTGSYEQYF. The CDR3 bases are TGTGCCAGCAGTCAAACGACAGGGTCCTACGAGCAGTACTTC.

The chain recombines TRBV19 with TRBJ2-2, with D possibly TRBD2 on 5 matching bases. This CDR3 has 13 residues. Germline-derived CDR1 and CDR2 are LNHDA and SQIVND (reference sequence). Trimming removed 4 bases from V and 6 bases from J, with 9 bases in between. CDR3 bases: TGTGCCAGTAGTAGCGGGTGGGCCGGGGAGCTGTTTTTT. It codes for CASSSGWAGELFF.